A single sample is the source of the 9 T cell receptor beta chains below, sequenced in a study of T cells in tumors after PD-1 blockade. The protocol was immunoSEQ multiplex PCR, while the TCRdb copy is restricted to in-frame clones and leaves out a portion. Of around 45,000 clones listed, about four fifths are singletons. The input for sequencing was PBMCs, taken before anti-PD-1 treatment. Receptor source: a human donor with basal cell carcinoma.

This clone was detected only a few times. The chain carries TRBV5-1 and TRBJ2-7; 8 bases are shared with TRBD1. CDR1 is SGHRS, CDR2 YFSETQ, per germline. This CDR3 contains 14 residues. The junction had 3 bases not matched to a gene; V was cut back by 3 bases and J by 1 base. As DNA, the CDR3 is TGCGCCAGCAGCTGGACAGGGAAATCCTACGAGCAGTACTTC. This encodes CASSWTGKSYEQYF.

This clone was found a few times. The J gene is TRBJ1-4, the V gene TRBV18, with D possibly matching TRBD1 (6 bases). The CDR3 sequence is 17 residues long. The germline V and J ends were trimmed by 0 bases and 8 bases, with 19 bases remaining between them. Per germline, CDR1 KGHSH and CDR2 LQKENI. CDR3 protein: CASSPPWGGAQGEKLFF. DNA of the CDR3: TGTGCCAGCTCACCACCGTGGGGGGGCGCACAAGGCGAAAAACTGTTTTTT.

The chain's CDR3 is CASSRGGEMQGANTQYF. The CDR3 DNA sequence: TGTGCCAGTTCCAGGGGGGGAGAGATGCAAGGAGCGAATACGCAGTATTTT. The chain uses TRBV19 and TRBJ2-3; D might be TRBD1 or TRBD2, each matching 7 bases. CDR3 size: 17 residues. Germline V CDR1 and CDR2: LNHDA, SQIVND (reference sequence). The V gene lost 8 bases and the J gene lost 7 bases, with 28 bases spanning the gap.

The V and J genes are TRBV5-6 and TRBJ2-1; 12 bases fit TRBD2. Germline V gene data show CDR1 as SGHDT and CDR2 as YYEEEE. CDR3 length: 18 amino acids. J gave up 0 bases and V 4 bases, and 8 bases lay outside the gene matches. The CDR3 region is CASSPGLTSGSSYNEQFF. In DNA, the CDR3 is TGTGCCAGCAGCCCGGGATTGACTAGCGGGAGCTCCTACAATGAGCAGTTCTTC.

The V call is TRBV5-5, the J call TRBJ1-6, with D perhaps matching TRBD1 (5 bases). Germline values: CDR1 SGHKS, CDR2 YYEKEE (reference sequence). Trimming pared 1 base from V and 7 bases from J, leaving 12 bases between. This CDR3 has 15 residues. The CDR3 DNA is TGTGCCAGCAGCTTGAGGGGCGGGTCGAATTCACCCCTCCACTTT. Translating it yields CASSLRGGSNSPLHF.

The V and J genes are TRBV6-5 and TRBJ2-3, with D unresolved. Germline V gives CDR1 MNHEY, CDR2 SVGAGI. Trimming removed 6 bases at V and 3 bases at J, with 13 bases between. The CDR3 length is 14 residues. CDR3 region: CASSRQRATDTQYF. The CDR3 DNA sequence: TGTGCCAGCAGCCGCCAGAGAGCGACAGATACGCAGTATTTT.

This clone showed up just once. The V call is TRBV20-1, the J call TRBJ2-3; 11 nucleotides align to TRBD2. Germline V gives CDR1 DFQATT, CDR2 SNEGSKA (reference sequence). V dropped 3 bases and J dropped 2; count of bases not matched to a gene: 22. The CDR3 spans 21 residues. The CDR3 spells CSASGTGGLAGWLGITDTQYF. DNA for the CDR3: TGCAGTGCTAGTGGGACAGGAGGACTAGCGGGTTGGTTAGGGATCACAGATACGCAGTATTTT.

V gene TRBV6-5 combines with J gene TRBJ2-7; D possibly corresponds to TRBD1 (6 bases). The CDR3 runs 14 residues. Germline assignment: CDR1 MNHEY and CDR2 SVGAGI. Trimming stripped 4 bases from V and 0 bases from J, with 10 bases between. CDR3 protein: CASSWDIDSYEQYF. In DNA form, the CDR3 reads TGTGCCAGCAGTTGGGACATCGACTCCTACGAGCAGTACTTC.

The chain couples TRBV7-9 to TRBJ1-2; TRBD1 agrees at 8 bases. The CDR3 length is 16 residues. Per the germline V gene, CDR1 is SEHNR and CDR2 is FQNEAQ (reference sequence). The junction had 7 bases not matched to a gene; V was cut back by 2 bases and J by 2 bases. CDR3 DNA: TGTGCCAGCAGCTTATTACAGGGGGTATTGAACTATGGCTACACCTTC. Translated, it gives CASSLLQGVLNYGYTF.